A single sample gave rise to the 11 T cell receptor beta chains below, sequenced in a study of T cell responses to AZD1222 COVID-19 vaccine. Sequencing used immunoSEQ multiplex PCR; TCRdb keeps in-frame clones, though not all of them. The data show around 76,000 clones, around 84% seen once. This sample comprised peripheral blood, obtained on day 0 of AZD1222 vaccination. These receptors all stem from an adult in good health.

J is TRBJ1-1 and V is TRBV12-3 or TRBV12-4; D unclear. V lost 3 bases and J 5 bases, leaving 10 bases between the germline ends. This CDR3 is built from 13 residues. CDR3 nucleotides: TGTGCCAGCAGTTTCTCCGAGGTAACTGAAGCTTTCTTT. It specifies CASSFSEVTEAFF.

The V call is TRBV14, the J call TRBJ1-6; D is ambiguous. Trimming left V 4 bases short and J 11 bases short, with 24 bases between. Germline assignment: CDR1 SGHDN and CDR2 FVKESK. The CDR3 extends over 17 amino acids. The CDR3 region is CASSLPDRALGSAPLHF. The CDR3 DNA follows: TGTGCCAGCAGCCTTCCTGACCGTGCCCTTGGGTCGGCACCCCTCCACTTT.

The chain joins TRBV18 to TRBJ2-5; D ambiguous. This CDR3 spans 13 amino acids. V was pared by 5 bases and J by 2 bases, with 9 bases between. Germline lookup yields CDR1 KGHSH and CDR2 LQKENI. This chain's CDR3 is CASSGDRQETQYF. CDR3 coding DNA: TGTGCCAGCTCAGGGGATCGTCAAGAGACCCAGTACTTC.

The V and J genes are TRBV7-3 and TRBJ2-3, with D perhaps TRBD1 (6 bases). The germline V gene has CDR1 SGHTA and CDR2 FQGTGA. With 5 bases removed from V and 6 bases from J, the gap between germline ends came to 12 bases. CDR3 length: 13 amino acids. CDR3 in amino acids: CASSQNQGDTQYF. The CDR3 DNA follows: TGTGCCAGCAGCCAGAACCAGGGGGATACGCAGTATTTT. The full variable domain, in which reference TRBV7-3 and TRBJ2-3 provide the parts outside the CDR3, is GAGVSQTPSNKVTEKGKYVELRCDPISGHTALYWYRQSLGQGPEFLIYFQGTGAADDSGLPNDRFFAVRPEGSVSTLKIQRTERGDSAVYLCASSQNQGDTQYFGPGTRLTVL.

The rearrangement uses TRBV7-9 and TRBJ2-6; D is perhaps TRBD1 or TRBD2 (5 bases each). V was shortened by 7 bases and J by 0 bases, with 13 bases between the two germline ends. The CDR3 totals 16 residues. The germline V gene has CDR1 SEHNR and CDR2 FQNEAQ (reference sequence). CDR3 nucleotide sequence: TGTGCCAGCACCGGGGCGGGTACCTCTGGGGCCAACGTCCTGACTTTC. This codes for CASTGAGTSGANVLTF.

CDR3 in amino acids: CASTHGGIGEKLFF. The CDR3 DNA follows: TGTGCCAGTACCCATGGGGGGATTGGTGAAAAACTGTTTTTT. The chain is built from TRBV19 and TRBJ1-4, with a possible D match to TRBD1 (5 bases). This CDR3 contains 14 residues. The V end lost 7 bases, the J end lost 7 bases, and 16 bases lay between the germline ends. Looked up from germline, CDR1 is LNHDA and CDR2 is SQIVND (reference sequence).

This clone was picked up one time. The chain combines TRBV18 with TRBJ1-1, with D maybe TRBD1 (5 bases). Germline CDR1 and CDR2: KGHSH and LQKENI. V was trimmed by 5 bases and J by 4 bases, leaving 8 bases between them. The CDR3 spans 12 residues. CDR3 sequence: CASSAQATEAFF. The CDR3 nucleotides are TGTGCCAGCTCAGCACAGGCCACTGAAGCTTTCTTT.

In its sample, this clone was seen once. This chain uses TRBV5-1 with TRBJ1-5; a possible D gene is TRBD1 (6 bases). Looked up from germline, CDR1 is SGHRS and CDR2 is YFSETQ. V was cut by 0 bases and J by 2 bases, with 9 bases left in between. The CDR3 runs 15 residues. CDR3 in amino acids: CASSLGGPGNQPQHF. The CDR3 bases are TGCGCCAGCAGCTTGGGGGGGCCTGGCAATCAGCCCCAGCATTTT. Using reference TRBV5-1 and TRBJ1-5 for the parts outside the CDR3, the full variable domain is KAGVTQTPRYLIKTRGQQVTLSCSPISGHRSVSWYQQTPGQGLQFLFEYFSETQRNKGNFPGRFSGRQFSNSRSEMNVSTLELGDSALYLCASSLGGPGNQPQHFGDGTRLSIL.

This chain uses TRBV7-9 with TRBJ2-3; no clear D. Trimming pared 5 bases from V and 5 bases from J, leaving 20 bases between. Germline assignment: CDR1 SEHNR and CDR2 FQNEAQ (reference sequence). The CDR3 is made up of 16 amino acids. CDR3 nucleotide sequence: TGTGCCAGCAGCCGCCGGGTCTCAAAACCCGAAGATACGCAGTATTTT. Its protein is CASSRRVSKPEDTQYF.

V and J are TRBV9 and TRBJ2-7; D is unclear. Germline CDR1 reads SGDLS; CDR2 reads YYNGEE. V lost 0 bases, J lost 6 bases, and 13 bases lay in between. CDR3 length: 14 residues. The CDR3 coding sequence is TGTGCCAGCAGCGTAGTTGACAAACCGGGCGAGCAGTACTTC. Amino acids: CASSVVDKPGEQYF. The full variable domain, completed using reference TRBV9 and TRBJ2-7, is DSGVTQTPKHLITATGQRVTLRCSPRSGDLSVYWYQQSLDQGLQFLIQYYNGEERAKGNILERFSAQQFPDLHSELNLSSLELGDSALYFCASSVVDKPGEQYFGPGTRLTVT.

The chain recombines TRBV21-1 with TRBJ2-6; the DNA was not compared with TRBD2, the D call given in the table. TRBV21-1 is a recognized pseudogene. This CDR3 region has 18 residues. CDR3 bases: TGTGCCAGCAGCAAACCGGGGGTTGTAAGGTCTGGGGCCAACGTCCTGACTTTC. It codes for CASSKPGVVRSGANVLTF.